Reported below is one TCR beta chain. This sample is part of a study of blood T cell repertoires in COVID-19. Trimming took 9 bases from V and 0 from J; bases not matched to a gene: 6. Germline CDR1 WNHNN, CDR2 SYGVQD (reference sequence). CDR3 length: 16 amino acids. This table comes from immunoSEQ multiplex PCR, and its TCRdb copy is limited to in-frame clones, with some not included. The sample has under 200,000 clones, 84% seen once; the top ten hold about 15%. V and J are TRBV10-1 and TRBJ2-1, with 12 bases fitting TRBD2. The sequence derives from a woman aged 70-85 years with COVID-19, enrolled during active disease. The material sequenced was peripheral blood. The CDR3 DNA sequence: TGCGCCAGTTCGACTAGCGGGGGCCTCTCCTACAATGAGCAGTTCTTC. It specifies CASSTSGGLSYNEQFF.